A selection of T cell receptor beta chains follows, all from one sample in a study of CD4+ T cells in melanoma. Data came from immunoSEQ multiplex PCR; TCRdb stores just in-frame clones and leaves some out. This sample has about 9,900 clones, with 69% found just once. The sample consisted of peripheral blood. The receptors come from a human donor with melanoma. CDR3s include the opening cysteine and the closing phenylalanine or tryptophan. D genes are given only for firm matches. Where a row states a size, it is once, few, many or the class of an expanded clone; other rows omit it.

TRBV18,.,TRBJ1-6,.,CASSPQGPGGDSPLHF,TGTGCCAGCTCACCACAGGGGCCGGGTGGAGATTCACCCCTCCACTTT
TRBV18,TRBD2,TRBJ2-3,few,CASSPNPKRGSTDTQYF,TGTGCCAGCTCACCAAACCCGAAGCGGGGGAGCACAGATACGCAGTATTTT
TRBV28,.,TRBJ2-7,.,CASRQNQAEQYF,TGTGCCAGCAGGCAAAACCAAGCTGAGCAGTACTTC
TRBV19,TRBD1,TRBJ1-1,once,CASSVGTGGLTEAFF,TGTGCCAGTAGTGTCGGGACAGGGGGGCTCACTGAAGCTTTCTTT
TRBV6-5,TRBD1,TRBJ2-7,medium-sized,CASSLGQAAYEQYF,TGTGCCAGCAGCCTCGGACAGGCAGCCTACGAGCAGTACTTC
TRBV14,.,TRBJ1-3,medium-sized,CASSQFGVRSGNTIYF,TGTGCCAGCAGCCAATTCGGCGTCCGCTCTGGAAACACCATATATTTT
TRBV12-5,.,TRBJ2-5,.,CASGLDPPDRQGGETQYF,TGTGCTAGTGGTTTGGACCCCCCTGACAGGCAGGGAGGAGAGACCCAGTACTTC
TRBV2,.,TRBJ2-4,.,CASSETGKNIQYF,TGTGCCAGCAGTGAAACAGGGAAAAACATTCAGTACTTC
TRBV10-2,.,TRBJ2-5,medium-sized,CASSASAGTQETQYF,TGCGCCAGCAGTGCGTCGGCGGGGACCCAAGAGACCCAGTACTTC
TRBV2,.,TRBJ2-5,few,CASTVQGRGETQYF,TGTGCCAGCACTGTACAGGGGCGGGGCGAGACCCAGTACTTC
TRBV30,TRBD1,TRBJ2-7,medium-sized,CAWTGQGAEQYF,TGTGCCTGGACGGGACAGGGGGCCGAGCAGTACTTC
TRBV19,.,TRBJ1-6,.,CASRVRNSPLHF,TGTGCCAGTAGAGTCAGAAATTCACCCCTCCACTTT
TRBV10-3,.,TRBJ2-3,.,CAIGVQGFTSTDTQYF,TGTGCCATTGGGGTACAGGGTTTTACTAGCACAGATACGCAGTATTTT
TRBV7-2,TRBD1,TRBJ1-6,.,CASSSRGGFGSPLHF,TGTGCCAGCAGCTCCAGGGGGGGATTTGGCTCACCCCTCCACTTT
TRBV7-9,.,TRBJ2-5,.,CASSSNRAVEETQYF,TGTGCCAGCAGCTCGAACAGGGCGGTGGAAGAGACCCAGTACTTC
TRBV2,.,TRBJ1-4,.,CASSEATLVATNEKLFF,TGTGCCAGCAGTGAAGCGACATTAGTTGCAACTAATGAAAAACTGTTTTTT
TRBV6-5,TRBD1,TRBJ1-2,.,CASSYSTLGQGGGYTF,TGTGCCAGCAGTTACTCGACATTGGGACAGGGCGGTGGCTACACCTTC
TRBV9,.,TRBJ2-1,medium-sized,CASSQQGNSYNEQFF,TGTGCCAGCAGCCAGCAGGGGAACTCCTACAATGAGCAGTTCTTC
TRBV11-1,.,TRBJ2-6,.,CASSLREAGANVLTF,TGTGCCAGCAGCCTCAGGGAGGCTGGGGCCAACGTCCTGACTTTC
TRBV5-8,.,TRBJ2-7,.,CASSLPGNEQYF,TGTGCCAGCAGCTTACCTGGGAACGAGCAGTACTTC
TRBV4-1,.,TRBJ2-7,.,CASSQEGADEQYF,TGCGCCAGCAGCCAAGAGGGTGCGGACGAGCAGTACTTC
TRBV28,TRBD1,TRBJ2-7,.,CASRPGTVNYEQYF,TGTGCCAGCAGGCCCGGGACAGTCAACTACGAGCAGTACTTC
TRBV5-1,.,TRBJ2-5,few,CASSLPDGETQYF,TGCGCCAGCAGCTTGCCGGACGGAGAGACCCAGTACTTC
TRBV19,.,TRBJ2-2,.,CASSIPTGELFF,TGTGCCAGTAGTATTCCGACCGGGGAGCTGTTTTTT
TRBV28,.,TRBJ1-1,.,CASSSTGGANTEAFF,TGTGCCAGCAGTTCTACTGGGGGGGCGAACACTGAAGCTTTCTTT
TRBV6-6,.,TRBJ1-1,.,CASSYGGHQNTEAFF,TGTGCCAGCAGTTACGGTGGACATCAGAACACTGAAGCTTTCTTT
TRBV11-2,TRBD2,TRBJ2-5,.,CASSSGIGTNGVTQYF,TGTGCCAGCAGCTCTGGGATCGGGACTAACGGGGTGACCCAGTACTTC
TRBV6-6,TRBD1,TRBJ2-7,.,CASSAGTGNYEQYF,TGTGCCAGCAGTGCGGGGACAGGGAACTACGAGCAGTACTTC
TRBV5-5,.,TRBJ1-1,.,CASSFIDGGVRAFF,TGTGCCAGCAGCTTTATTGACGGGGGCGTACGTGCTTTCTTT
TRBV14,.,TRBJ1-2,.,CASSQEMWGDPYYGYTF,TGTGCCAGCAGCCAAGAAATGTGGGGGGATCCTTACTATGGCTACACCTTC
TRBV29-1,TRBD1,TRBJ2-7,.,CSVSYTGDYEQYF,TGCAGCGTTAGCTATACAGGGGACTACGAGCAGTACTTC
TRBV29-1,TRBD1,TRBJ1-2,many,CSVESGGGGYTF,TGCAGCGTTGAATCAGGGGGTGGTGGCTACACCTTC
TRBV6-5,.,TRBJ1-6,.,CASSSAGARVSALHF,TGTGCCAGCAGTTCGGCTGGGGCAAGGGTTTCGGCCCTCCACTTT
TRBV9,TRBD2,TRBJ2-3,.,CASSGGGGTDTQYF,TGTGCCAGCAGCGGGGGGGGTGGGACAGATACGCAGTATTTT
TRBV5-4,TRBD2,TRBJ2-7,.,CASSWGTTSYEQYF,TGTGCCAGCAGCTGGGGGACTACCTCCTACGAGCAGTACTTC
TRBV6-6,.,TRBJ2-1,.,CASSGLGGPYNEQFF,TGTGCCAGCAGTGGCCTGGGGGGTCCCTACAATGAGCAGTTCTTC
TRBV7-2,.,TRBJ2-5,.,CASSLDTGLETQYF,TGTGCCAGCAGCTTAGACACAGGGTTGGAGACCCAGTACTTC
TRBV7-6,TRBD1,TRBJ1-3,.,CASSLEGQPRSGNTIYF,TGTGCCAGCAGCTTAGAGGGACAGCCACGCTCTGGAAACACCATATATTTT
TRBV6-4,.,TRBJ1-4,.,CASSDSMGWKSNEKLFF,TGTGCCAGCAGTGACTCGATGGGGTGGAAGTCTAATGAAAAACTGTTTTTT
TRBV4-1,.,TRBJ2-1,few,CASSRQAHNEQFF,TGCGCCAGCAGCCGACAGGCCCACAATGAGCAGTTCTTC
TRBV5-4,.,TRBJ2-7,.,CASSLVGGGEQYF,TGTGCCAGCAGCTTGGTAGGGGGGGGCGAGCAGTACTTC
TRBV27,.,TRBJ1-2,.,CASSSGWANYGYTF,TGTGCCAGCAGTTCGGGGTGGGCTAACTATGGCTACACCTTC
TRBV6-5,.,TRBJ1-1,.,CASSYSISGDTEAFF,TGTGCCAGCAGTTACTCGATCTCGGGGGACACTGAAGCTTTCTTT
TRBV7-2,.,TRBJ1-5,.,CASSPIPGSNQPQHF,TGTGCCAGCAGCCCCATCCCAGGTAGCAATCAGCCCCAGCATTTT
TRBV6-5,.,TRBJ1-1,.,CASSYSNVNTEAFF,TGTGCCAGCAGTTACTCGAATGTGAACACTGAAGCTTTCTTT
TRBV5-7,.,TRBJ1-6,.,CASRKESSPLHF,TGTGCCAGCAGAAAGGAGAGTTCACCCCTCCACTTT
TRBV30,.,TRBJ1-1,few,CAWSNTEAFF,TGTGCCTGGAGTAACACTGAAGCTTTCTTT
TRBV16,TRBD1,TRBJ2-7,.,CASSQWTGTGTNEQYF,TGTGCCAGCAGCCAATGGACCGGGACAGGGACTAACGAGCAGTACTTC
TRBV30,TRBD2,TRBJ2-1,.,CAWTSGTINEQFF,TGTGCCTGGACCTCCGGGACTATTAATGAGCAGTTCTTC
TRBV11-2,.,TRBJ2-7,once,CASSPSFSASRADQSEQYF,TGTGCCAGCAGCCCTTCATTCTCCGCATCTCGGGCAGATCAGTCCGAGCAGTACTTC
TRBV6-5,.,TRBJ1-1,.,CASSYVGTLNTEAFF,TGTGCCAGCAGTTACGTCGGGACATTGAACACTGAAGCTTTCTTT
TRBV5-4,.,TRBJ2-1,once,CASSLEVAGPSNEQFF,TGTGCCAGCAGCTTGGAAGTGGCAGGGCCCTCCAATGAGCAGTTCTTC